These T cell receptor beta chains were read from a single sample in a study of blood T cell repertoires in COVID-19. The repertoire was sequenced with immunoSEQ multiplex PCR; TCRdb's copy has only in-frame clones and lacks some. The table lists hundreds of thousands of clones, approximately 89% of them singletons. The sample taken for sequencing was PBMCs or T cells enriched from blood (not recorded which). Receptors originate from a woman between 50 and 59 years old who had been exposed to COVID-19. Both conserved end residues are part of each CDR3. The D gene is left open where the match is weak. Clone size appears in some rows only: once, few, many, or a class for an expanded clone.

cdr3_nt | cdr3_aa | v_call | clone_size | d_call | j_call
TGTGCCAGCAGCCAACCCGGGACTGTGAACACTGAAGCTTTCTTT | CASSQPGTVNTEAFF | TRBV4-2 | - | - | TRBJ1-1
TGTGCCAGCAGTCTCGACAGCCCAAATTCACCCCTCCACTTT | CASSLDSPNSPLHF | TRBV6-2/TRBV6-3 | - | - | TRBJ1-6
TGTGCCAGCAGCCCGGTAATAGAGACAGCGAAAGAGACCCAGTACTTC | CASSPVIETAKETQYF | TRBV7-9 | - | - | TRBJ2-5
TGCGCCAGCTCAAGGGCAGGGAATCGAGATGAAAAACTGTTTTTT | CASSRAGNRDEKLFF | TRBV4-1 | - | - | TRBJ1-4
TGTGCCAGCAGTGACTCGCCCGGGGGACGGGCCTCGGGGTCCTATGGCTACACCTTC | CASSDSPGGRASGSYGYTF | TRBV6-4 | - | - | TRBJ1-2
TGTGCCAGCAGCAAGGGACAGTTTAACACCGGGGAGCTGTTTTTT | CASSKGQFNTGELFF | TRBV5-4 | - | TRBD1 | TRBJ2-2
TGTGCCAGCAGTTTGGCGGGGACTAGCACAGATACGCAGTATTTT | CASSLAGTSTDTQYF | TRBV6-2/TRBV6-3 | - | - | TRBJ2-3
TGTGCCAGCACTCATACGGGGAGCGTGTCGCAGTATTTT | CASTHTGSVSQYF | TRBV6-5 | - | - | TRBJ2-3
TGTGCTAGCAGCCTTAGCGGGGGAGCTACCGGGGAGCTGTTTTTT | CASSLSGGATGELFF | TRBV7-7 | - | TRBD2 | TRBJ2-2
TGTGCCAGCTCCCAGAGGGGGGGTTGGAACACTGAAGCTTTCTTT | CASSQRGGWNTEAFF | TRBV6-5 | - | - | TRBJ1-1
TGTGCCAGCAGTTACCCTTCGTCGTCAACCTGGACAGGGCCCGCAGATACGCAGTATTTT | CASSYPSSSTWTGPADTQYF | TRBV6-2/TRBV6-3 | - | TRBD1 | TRBJ2-3
TGTGCCAGCAGCCCCCCTCAAGGGAGGGGGTTATATGGCTACACCTTC | CASSPPQGRGLYGYTF | TRBV5-6 | few | - | TRBJ1-2
TGTGCTAGCAGCTTAGTCTCCGGACAGGGATTCGCCGGGGAGCTGTTTTTT | CASSLVSGQGFAGELFF | TRBV7-7 | - | TRBD1 | TRBJ2-2
TGTGCCAGTAGTATGGGGGATGGACAGGGTTATGGCAATCAGCCCCAGCATTTT | CASSMGDGQGYGNQPQHF | TRBV19 | - | TRBD1 | TRBJ1-5
TGTGCCAGTAGTATACAGGGGACACCCACAGATACGCAGTATTTT | CASSIQGTPTDTQYF | TRBV19 | - | - | TRBJ2-3
TGTGCCAGTACCCCTCGGGCGGGGGGCCTTGTAGAGACCCAGTACTTC | CASTPRAGGLVETQYF | TRBV19 | - | TRBD2 | TRBJ2-5
TGTGCCAGCAGCTTGCCGGGGGGAGAGAAAGAGACCCAGTACTTC | CASSLPGGEKETQYF | TRBV5-5 | - | TRBD2 | TRBJ2-5
TGTGCCAGCAGTGAAGACTTGGGAGGAACCGGTTCACCCCTCCACTTT | CASSEDLGGTGSPLHF | TRBV2 | - | - | TRBJ1-6
TGCGCCAGCAGCCAAGACAGGTTTTGGCCTGAAGCTTTCTTT | CASSQDRFWPEAFF | TRBV4-1 | once | - | TRBJ1-1
TGTGCCAGCAGTATGACAGGACAAGGTGATGAGCAGTTCTTC | CASSMTGQGDEQFF | TRBV28 | - | - | TRBJ2-1
TGTGCCACCCAGGACAGGGGTAAAGAGACCCAGTACTTC | CATQDRGKETQYF | TRBV6-5 | once | TRBD1 | TRBJ2-5
TGTGCCACCAGCCGAGACAGCGATTTTAATTCACCCCTCCACTTT | CATSRDSDFNSPLHF | TRBV15 | - | - | TRBJ1-6
TGTGCCAGCTCAGGAGGGGTGAATGTTGGGGAGCTGTTTTTT | CASSGGVNVGELFF | TRBV27 | - | - | TRBJ2-2
TGTGCCAGCAGTCTGACAGGGAACACTGAAGCTTTCTTT | CASSLTGNTEAFF | TRBV11-3 | - | - | TRBJ1-1
TGTGCCAGCAGACCGGGACAGGGAAACACTGAAGCTTTCTTT | CASRPGQGNTEAFF | TRBV28 | - | TRBD1 | TRBJ1-1
TGCGCCAGCAGCCAAACCGGGACTATTCACAATGAGCAGTTCTTC | CASSQTGTIHNEQFF | TRBV4-1 | - | TRBD2 | TRBJ2-1
TGTGCCAGCAGCTTTGGCTCGCTGAACACTGAAGCTTTCTTT | CASSFGSLNTEAFF | TRBV7-9 | - | - | TRBJ1-1
TGTGCCAGCAGTTACAGGGGTTCGCCCCAGCATTTT | CASSYRGSPQHF | TRBV6-2/TRBV6-3 | - | - | TRBJ1-5
TGTGCCAGCAGTACCCGACCACAGGGACACGAGCAGTACTTC | CASSTRPQGHEQYF | TRBV28 | - | - | TRBJ2-7
TGTGCCAGTAGTGTTGCGGGAGCAGAGACCCAGTACTTC | CASSVAGAETQYF | TRBV19 | - | TRBD2 | TRBJ2-5
TGTGCCAGCAGCTTAGCTGTGGCACCAGCGGACTCAATATATTTT | CASSLAVAPADSIYF | TRBV7-8 | few | - | TRBJ1-3
TGTGCCAGCAGTGATGGAAGTGGAGCGGGGGGCTACGAGCAGTACTTC | CASSDGSGAGGYEQYF | TRBV6-1 | once | TRBD2 | TRBJ2-7
TGTGCCAGCAGGAGGCAGAAGATCTATGGCTACACCTTC | CASRRQKIYGYTF | TRBV28 | - | - | TRBJ1-2
TGTGCCAGCAGCACCCAGGACAGGGGGCGTCGAAAACAGCCCCAGCATTTT | CASSTQDRGRRKQPQHF | TRBV21-1 | - | - | TRBJ1-5
TGTGCCAGCAGTTTTGGGGGACTAGCGGGGGTTCCTAGCACAGATACGCAGTATTTT | CASSFGGLAGVPSTDTQYF | TRBV28 | - | TRBD2 | TRBJ2-3
TGTGCCAGCCGGGCAGCGGGGGCCCGATCCAGGGATGAGCAGTTCTTC | CASRAAGARSRDEQFF | TRBV3-1/TRBV3-2 | - | TRBD2 | TRBJ2-1
TGTGCCAGCAGCTTAGGGACTAGCGGGGGGCCGGCTTCCGGCGATGAGCAGTTCTTC | CASSLGTSGGPASGDEQFF | TRBV11-3 | - | TRBD2 | TRBJ2-1